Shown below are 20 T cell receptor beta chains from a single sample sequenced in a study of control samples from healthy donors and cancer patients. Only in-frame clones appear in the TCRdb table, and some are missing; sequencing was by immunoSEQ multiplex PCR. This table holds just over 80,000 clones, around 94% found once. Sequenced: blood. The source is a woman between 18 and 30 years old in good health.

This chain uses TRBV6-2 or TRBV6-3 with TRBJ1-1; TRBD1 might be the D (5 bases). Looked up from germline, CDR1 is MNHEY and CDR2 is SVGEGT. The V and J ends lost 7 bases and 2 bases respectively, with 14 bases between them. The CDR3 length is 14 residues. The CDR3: CASNPGYVNTEAFF. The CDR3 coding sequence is TGTGCCAGCAACCCAGGGTACGTAAACACTGAAGCTTTCTTT.

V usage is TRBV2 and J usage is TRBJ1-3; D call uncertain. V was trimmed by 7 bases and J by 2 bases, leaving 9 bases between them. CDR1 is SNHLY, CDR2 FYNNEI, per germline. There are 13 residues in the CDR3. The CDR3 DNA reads TGTGCCAGCATGGACCTTCCTGGAAACACCATATATTTT. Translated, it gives CASMDLPGNTIYF.

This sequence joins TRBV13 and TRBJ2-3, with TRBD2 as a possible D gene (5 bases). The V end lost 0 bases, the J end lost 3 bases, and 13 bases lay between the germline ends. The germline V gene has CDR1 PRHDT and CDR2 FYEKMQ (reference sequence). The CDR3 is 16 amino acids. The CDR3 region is CASSLGPAEVTDTQYF. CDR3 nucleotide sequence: TGTGCCAGCAGCTTAGGTCCAGCGGAGGTTACAGATACGCAGTATTTT.

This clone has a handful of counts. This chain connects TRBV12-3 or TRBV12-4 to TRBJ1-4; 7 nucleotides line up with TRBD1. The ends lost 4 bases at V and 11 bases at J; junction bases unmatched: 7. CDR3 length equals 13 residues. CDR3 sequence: CASSSDREKKLFF. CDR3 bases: TGTGCCAGCAGTTCTGACAGGGAGAAGAAACTGTTTTTT.

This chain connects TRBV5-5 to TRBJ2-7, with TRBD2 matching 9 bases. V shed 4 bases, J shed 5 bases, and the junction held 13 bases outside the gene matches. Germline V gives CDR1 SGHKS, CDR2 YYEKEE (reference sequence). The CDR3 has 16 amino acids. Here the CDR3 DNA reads TGTGCCAGCAGCAGTCTAGCGGGAAGGGTTCCCGACGAGCAGTACTTC. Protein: CASSSLAGRVPDEQYF.

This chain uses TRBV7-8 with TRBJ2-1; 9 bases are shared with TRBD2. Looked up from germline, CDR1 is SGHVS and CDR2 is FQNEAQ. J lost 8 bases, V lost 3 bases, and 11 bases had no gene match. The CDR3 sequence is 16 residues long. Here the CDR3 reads CASSLGLARVVDEQFF. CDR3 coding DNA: TGTGCCAGCAGCTTGGGACTAGCTCGGGTCGTTGATGAGCAGTTCTTC.

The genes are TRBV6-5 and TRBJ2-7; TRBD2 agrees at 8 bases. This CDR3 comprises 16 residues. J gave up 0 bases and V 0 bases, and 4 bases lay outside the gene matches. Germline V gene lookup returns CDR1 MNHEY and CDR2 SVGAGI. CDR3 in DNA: TGTGCCAGCAGTTACTCGACAGCGGGAGCCTCCTACGAGCAGTACTTC. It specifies CASSYSTAGASYEQYF.

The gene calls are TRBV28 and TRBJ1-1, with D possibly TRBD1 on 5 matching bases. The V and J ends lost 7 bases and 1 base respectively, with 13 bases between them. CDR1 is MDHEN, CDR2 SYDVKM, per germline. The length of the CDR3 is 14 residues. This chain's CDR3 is CASTLGGTNTEAFF. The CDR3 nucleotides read TGTGCCAGCACCCTGGGAGGGACGAACACTGAAGCTTTCTTT. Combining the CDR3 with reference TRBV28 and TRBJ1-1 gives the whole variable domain DVKVTQSSRYLVKRTGEKVFLECVQDMDHENMFWYRQDPGLGLRLIYFSYDVKMKEKGDIPEGYSVSREKKERFSLILESASTNQTSMYLCASTLGGTNTEAFFGQGTRLTVV.

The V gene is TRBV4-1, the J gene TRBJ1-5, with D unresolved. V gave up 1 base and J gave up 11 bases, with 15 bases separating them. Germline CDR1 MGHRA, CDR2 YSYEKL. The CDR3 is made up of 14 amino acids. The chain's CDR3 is CASSQVARTGAQHF. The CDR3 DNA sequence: TGCGCCAGCAGCCAAGTTGCTCGGACCGGGGCCCAGCATTTT.

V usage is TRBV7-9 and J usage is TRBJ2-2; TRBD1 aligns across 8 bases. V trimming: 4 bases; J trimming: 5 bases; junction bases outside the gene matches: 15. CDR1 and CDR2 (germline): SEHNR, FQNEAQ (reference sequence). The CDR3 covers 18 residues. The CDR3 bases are TGTGCCAGCAGCTATCTGTTGTTCGGGACAGGTAGAACCGGGGAGCTGTTTTTT. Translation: CASSYLLFGTGRTGELFF.

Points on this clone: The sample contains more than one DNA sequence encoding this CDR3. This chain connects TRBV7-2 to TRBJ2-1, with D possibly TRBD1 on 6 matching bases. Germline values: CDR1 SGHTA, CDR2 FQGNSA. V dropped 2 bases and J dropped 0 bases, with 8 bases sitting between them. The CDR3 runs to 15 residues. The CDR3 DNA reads TGTGCCAGCAGCTTACAGGGGAGCTCCTACAATGAGCAGTTCTTC. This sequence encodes CASSLQGSSYNEQFF.

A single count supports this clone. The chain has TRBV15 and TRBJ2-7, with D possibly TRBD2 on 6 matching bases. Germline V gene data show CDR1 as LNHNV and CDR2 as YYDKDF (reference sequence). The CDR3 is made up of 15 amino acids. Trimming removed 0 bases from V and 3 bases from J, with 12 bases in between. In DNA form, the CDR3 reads TGTGCCACCAGCAGAGATTCCGGGACTGGCTACGAGCAGTACTTC. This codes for CATSRDSGTGYEQYF. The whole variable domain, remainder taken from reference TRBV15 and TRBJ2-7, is DAMVIQNPRYQVTQFGKPVTLSCSQTLNHNVMYWYQQKSSQAPKLLFHYYDKDFNNEADTPDNFQSRRPNTSFCFLDIRSPGLGDTAMYLCATSRDSGTGYEQYFGPGTRLTVT.

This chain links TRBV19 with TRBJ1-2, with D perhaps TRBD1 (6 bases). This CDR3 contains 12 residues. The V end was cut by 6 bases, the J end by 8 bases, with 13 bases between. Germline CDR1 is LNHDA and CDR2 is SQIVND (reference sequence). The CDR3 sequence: CASSREGGGYTF. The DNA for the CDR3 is TGTGCCAGTAGCCGTGAAGGGGGGGGCTACACCTTC.

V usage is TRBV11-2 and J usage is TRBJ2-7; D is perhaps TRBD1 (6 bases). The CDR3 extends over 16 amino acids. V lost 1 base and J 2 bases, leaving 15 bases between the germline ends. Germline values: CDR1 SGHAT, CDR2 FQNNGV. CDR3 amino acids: CASSLAWGTYPYEQYF. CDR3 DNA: TGTGCCAGCAGCTTAGCTTGGGGGACATACCCCTACGAGCAGTACTTC.

In nucleotides, the CDR3 is TGTGCCACCAGGAGGACGGTGGACACTGAAGCTTTCTTT. Residues: CATRRTVDTEAFF. This rearrangement joins TRBV6-5 to TRBJ1-1; D gene ambiguous. Between the trimmed V and J ends, which lost 10 bases and 3 bases, there was a span of 15 bases. The V gene's germline CDR1 is MNHEY and CDR2 SVGAGI. This CDR3 is built from 13 residues.

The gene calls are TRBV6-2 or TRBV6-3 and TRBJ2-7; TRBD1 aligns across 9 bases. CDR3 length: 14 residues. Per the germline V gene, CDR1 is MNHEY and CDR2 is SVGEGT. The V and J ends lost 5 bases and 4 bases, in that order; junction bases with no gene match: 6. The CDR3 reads CASSRPGQGYEQYF. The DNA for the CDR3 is TGTGCCAGCAGTCGTCCGGGACAGGGTTACGAGCAGTACTTC.

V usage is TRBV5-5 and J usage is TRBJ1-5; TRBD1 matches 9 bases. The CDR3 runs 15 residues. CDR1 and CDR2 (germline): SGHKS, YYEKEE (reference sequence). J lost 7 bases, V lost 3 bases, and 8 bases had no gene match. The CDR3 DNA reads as TGTGCCAGCAGCTGGGGACAGGGAAGGAACCAGCCCCAGCATTTT. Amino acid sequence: CASSWGQGRNQPQHF.

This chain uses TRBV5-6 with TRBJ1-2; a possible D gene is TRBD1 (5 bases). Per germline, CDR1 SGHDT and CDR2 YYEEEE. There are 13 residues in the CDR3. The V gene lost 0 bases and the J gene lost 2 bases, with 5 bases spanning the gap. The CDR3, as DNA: TGTGCCAGCAGCTTGGGGGGGAACTATGGCTACACCTTC. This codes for CASSLGGNYGYTF.

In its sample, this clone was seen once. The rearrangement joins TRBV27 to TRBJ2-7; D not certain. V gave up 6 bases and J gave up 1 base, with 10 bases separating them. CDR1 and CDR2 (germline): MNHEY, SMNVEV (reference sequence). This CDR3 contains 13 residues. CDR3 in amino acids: CASRKGRSYEQYF. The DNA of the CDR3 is TGTGCCAGCAGAAAGGGCCGTTCCTACGAGCAGTACTTC.

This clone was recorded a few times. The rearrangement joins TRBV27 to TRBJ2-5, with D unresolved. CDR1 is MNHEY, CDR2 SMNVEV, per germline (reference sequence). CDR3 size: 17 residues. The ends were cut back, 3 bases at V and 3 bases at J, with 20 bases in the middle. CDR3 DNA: TGTGCCAGCAGTTTGGCATCGGTGGCCGACCAAAAAGAGACCCAGTACTTC. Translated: CASSLASVADQKETQYF.